The 2 T cell receptor beta chains listed next were all sequenced from one sample in a study of blood T cells in healthy people across ages. The second PCR ran about 6 to 11 cycles with a sample-barcoded 5' primer and J-beta primers. In TCRdb, the 5' RACE reads were re-called with MiXCR into one record per CDR3 protein. The sample carries approximately 800,000 distinct CDR3 sequences, 25% to 30% recorded once. The sample was also reused in another study, on T cells of mothers and their children.

Sequencing used blood. Receptor source: a boy aged 5 to 17 in good health.

The chain joins TRBV14 to TRBJ2-5; D uncertain. The DNA end is more similar to TRBJ2-7, so the J call may be wrong. The V gene's germline CDR1 is SGHDN and CDR2 FVKESK. The CDR3 is made up of 11 amino acids. The DNA for the CDR3 is TGTGCCAGCAGCCAAGTGAACGAGCAGTACTTC. It codes for CASSQVNEQYF.

This chain joins TRBV20-1 and TRBJ2-1; D gene ambiguous. Germline CDR1 is DFQATT and CDR2 is SNEGSKA (reference sequence). The V and J ends lost 5 bases and 0 bases respectively, with 11 bases between them. This CDR3 spans 14 amino acids. The CDR3, as DNA: TGCAGTGCTCAACACTCTAGCTCCTACAATGAGCAGTTCTTC. It encodes CSAQHSSSYNEQFF.